Listed here are 15 T cell receptor beta chains from one sample, sequenced in a study of beta chain features in type 1 diabetes. TCRB transcripts that were expressed got sequenced, as all of the isolated RNA had been reverse transcribed. Method: immunoSEQ multiplex PCR; TCRdb's copy keeps in-frame clones and lacks some. The profile shows roughly 230,000 clones, about 9.3% of them singletons. Sequenced sample: naive CD4+ T cells from blood. The source of these receptors is a woman between 18 and 30 years old in good health.

The chain joins TRBV7-2 to TRBJ1-6; D gene ambiguous. The CDR3 consists of 13 residues. Germline lookup yields CDR1 SGHTA and CDR2 FQGNSA. The germline V and J ends were trimmed by 0 bases and 13 bases, with 10 bases remaining between them. The CDR3 region has the DNA TGTGCCAGCAGCTTAGCGAGCCCAACCCCCCTCCACTTT. Protein: CASSLASPTPLHF.

With regard to this clone: In the same sample, other DNA sequences code for this CDR3. V and J are TRBV5-1 and TRBJ1-1; no clear D gene. V dropped 4 bases and J dropped 0 bases, with 7 bases sitting between them. CDR3 length: 13 amino acids. CDR1 SGHRS and CDR2 YFSETQ come from the germline V gene. The CDR3 DNA reads TGCGCCAGCAGCCCGGGTGTGAACACTGAAGCTTTCTTT. This encodes CASSPGVNTEAFF.

The chain uses TRBV5-4 and TRBJ1-2; 10 bases line up with TRBD1. Germline CDR1 and CDR2: SGHNT and YYREEE (reference sequence). This CDR3 comprises 15 residues. The V and J ends lost 5 bases and 0 bases, in that order; junction bases with no gene match: 4. CDR3 coding DNA: TGTGCCAGCAGTCGGGACAGGGGTACTAACTATGGCTACACCTTC. Translating gives CASSRDRGTNYGYTF.

This rearrangement joins TRBV25-1 to TRBJ2-7; TRBD2 matches 8 bases. This CDR3 region has 15 residues. J was trimmed by 2 bases and V by 3 bases; bases with no gene match: 6. Germline values: CDR1 MGHDK, CDR2 SYGVNS. This CDR3 is CASSDLAGPAYEQYF. The CDR3, as DNA: TGTGCCAGCAGTGATCTAGCGGGCCCTGCCTACGAGCAGTACTTC.

This clone occurred a few times. The J gene is TRBJ2-1, the V gene TRBV15; TRBD1 matches at 7 bases. The CDR3 length is 17 residues. The germline V gene encodes CDR1 LNHNV and CDR2 YYDKDF (reference sequence). The junction had 6 bases not matched to a gene; V was cut back by 1 base and J by 0 bases. This CDR3 reads CATSRGLGQVSYNEQFF. DNA for the CDR3: TGTGCCACCAGCAGAGGATTAGGACAGGTCTCCTACAATGAGCAGTTCTTC.

A few counts support this clone. The chain combines TRBV7-2 with TRBJ2-5; 11 nucleotides match TRBD2. Germline assignment: CDR1 SGHTA and CDR2 FQGNSA. The CDR3 has 17 amino acids. V lost 0 bases, J lost 2 bases, and 5 bases stayed unmatched. Written as DNA, the CDR3 is TGTGCCAGCAGCTTAGCCGTTAGCGGGGGGGCTCAAGAGACCCAGTACTTC. The encoded protein is CASSLAVSGGAQETQYF. Full variable domain (outside the CDR3, taken from reference TRBV7-2 and TRBJ2-5): GAGVSQSPSNKVTEKGKDVELRCDPISGHTALYWYRQSLGQGLEFLIYFQGNSAPDKSGLPSDRFSAERTGGSVSTLTIQRTQQEDSAVYLCASSLAVSGGAQETQYFGPGTRLLVL.

V and J are TRBV7-8 and TRBJ2-2; 9 nucleotides align to TRBD2. The V gene's germline CDR1 is SGHVS and CDR2 FQNEAQ. The length of the CDR3 is 21 residues. V lost 5 bases to trimming and J lost 6 bases; unmatched junction nucleotides: 25. CDR3 region: CASSTAAWGGGAAGGPGELFF. DNA for the CDR3: TGTGCCAGCAGCACCGCCGCTTGGGGCGGGGGGGCCGCTGGGGGTCCCGGGGAGCTGTTTTTT.

The V and J genes are TRBV5-1 and TRBJ1-2; no firm D call. The V end lost 1 base, the J end lost 4 bases, and 11 bases lay between the germline ends. The germline V gene has CDR1 SGHRS and CDR2 YFSETQ. CDR3 length equals 14 residues. CDR3 sequence: CASSLSDGIYGYTF. As DNA, the CDR3 is TGCGCCAGCAGCTTGTCGGACGGGATCTATGGCTACACCTTC.

This clone showed up just once. The chain has TRBV6-6 and TRBJ2-5; 8 bases are shared with TRBD1. The germline gives CDR1 MNHNY, CDR2 SVGAGI (reference sequence). This CDR3 is built from 13 residues. V was pared by 6 bases and J by 5 bases, with 5 bases of the junction left unmatched. The CDR3 region has the DNA TGTGCCAGCAGCGAGACAGGGGTGGAGACCCAGTACTTC. Translation gives CASSETGVETQYF.

The genes are TRBV25-1 and TRBJ2-7; D might be TRBD2 (6 bases). Germline assignment: CDR1 MGHDK and CDR2 SYGVNS. The CDR3 spans 14 residues. Trimming removed 6 bases from V and 2 bases from J, with 14 bases in between. The CDR3, as DNA: TGTGCCAGCAGGTCCGGGACGGGAGCCTACGAGCAGTACTTC. Translated: CASRSGTGAYEQYF.

Details on this clone: This same CDR3 is encoded by further DNA sequences in the sample. V usage is TRBV15 and J usage is TRBJ2-3; tentative D call: TRBD2 (5 bases). CDR1 is LNHNV, CDR2 YYDKDF, per germline (reference sequence). V lost 1 base to trimming and J lost 0 bases, with 8 bases between them. This CDR3 region has 15 residues. CDR3 DNA sequence: TGTGCCACCAGCAGAGGACGGGGAAGCACAGATACGCAGTATTTT. It encodes CATSRGRGSTDTQYF.

This clone was seen only a few times. V usage is TRBV19 and J usage is TRBJ1-5; possibly TRBD1 for D (6 bases). The germline gives CDR1 LNHDA, CDR2 SQIVND (reference sequence). Between the trimmed V and J ends, which lost 9 bases and 9 bases, there was a span of 30 bases. This CDR3 is 17 amino acids long. CDR3 bases: TGTGCCAGCGTAAAGGGTTCAGCTGGGGGCCTCGGTAGGCCCCAGCATTTT. It specifies CASVKGSAGGLGRPQHF.

The chain has TRBV5-1 and TRBJ2-2; D may be TRBD1 (6 bases). There are 15 residues in the CDR3. V lost 1 base and J 2 bases, leaving 9 bases between the germline ends. The germline gives CDR1 SGHRS, CDR2 YFSETQ. The CDR3 sequence: CASSLRQDNTGELFF. CDR3 nucleotides: TGCGCCAGCAGCTTGAGACAGGACAACACCGGGGAGCTGTTTTTT. Combining the CDR3 with reference TRBV5-1 and TRBJ2-2 gives the whole variable domain KAGVTQTPRYLIKTRGQQVTLSCSPISGHRSVSWYQQTPGQGLQFLFEYFSETQRNKGNFPGRFSGRQFSNSRSEMNVSTLELGDSALYLCASSLRQDNTGELFFGEGSRLTVL.

DNA for the CDR3: TGCGCCAGCAGCTTGGCCGGGAAGAGGTATTCACCCCTCCACTTT. As protein: CASSLAGKRYSPLHF. The chain is built from TRBV5-1 and TRBJ1-6; D remains unclear. The CDR3 sequence is 15 residues long. CDR1 is SGHRS, CDR2 YFSETQ, per germline. The germline V and J ends were trimmed by 0 bases and 8 bases, with 12 bases remaining between them.

This chain connects TRBV7-9 to TRBJ1-1; D gene ambiguous. Germline loops: CDR1 SEHNR, CDR2 FQNEAQ (reference sequence). Trimming cost V 2 bases and J 4 bases, with 14 bases left between them. The length of the CDR3 is 15 residues. The CDR3 region is CASSLSMSVGTEAFF. The CDR3 bases are TGTGCCAGCAGCTTAAGTATGTCGGTCGGCACTGAAGCTTTCTTT.